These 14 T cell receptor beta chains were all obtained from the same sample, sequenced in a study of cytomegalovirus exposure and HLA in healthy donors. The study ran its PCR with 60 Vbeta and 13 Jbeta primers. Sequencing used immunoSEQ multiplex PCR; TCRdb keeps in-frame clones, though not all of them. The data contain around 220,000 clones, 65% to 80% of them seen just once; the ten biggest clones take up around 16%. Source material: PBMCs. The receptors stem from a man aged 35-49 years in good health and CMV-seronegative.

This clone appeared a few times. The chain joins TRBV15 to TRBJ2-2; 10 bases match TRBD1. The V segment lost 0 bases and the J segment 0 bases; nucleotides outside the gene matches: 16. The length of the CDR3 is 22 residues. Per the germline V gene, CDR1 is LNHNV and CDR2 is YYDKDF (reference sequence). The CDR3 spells CATSRERTGGNIPNANTGELFF. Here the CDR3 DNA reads TGTGCCACCAGCAGAGAGAGGACAGGGGGTAATATCCCGAACGCGAACACCGGGGAGCTGTTTTTT.

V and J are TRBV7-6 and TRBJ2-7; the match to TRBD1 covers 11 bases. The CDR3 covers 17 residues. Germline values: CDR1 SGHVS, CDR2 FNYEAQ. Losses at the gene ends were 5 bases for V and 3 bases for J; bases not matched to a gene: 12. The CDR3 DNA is TGTGCCAGCAGCCTCGACTTGGGACAGGGGGTCCACTACGAGCAGTACTTC. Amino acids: CASSLDLGQGVHYEQYF.

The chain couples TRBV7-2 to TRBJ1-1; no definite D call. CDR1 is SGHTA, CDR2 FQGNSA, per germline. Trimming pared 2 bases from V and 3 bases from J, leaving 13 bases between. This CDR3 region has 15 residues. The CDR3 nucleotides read TGTGCCAGCAGCTTATTGGAGGTTAGGGACACTGAAGCTTTCTTT. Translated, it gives CASSLLEVRDTEAFF. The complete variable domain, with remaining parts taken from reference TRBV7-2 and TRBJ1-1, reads GAGVSQSPSNKVTEKGKDVELRCDPISGHTALYWYRQSLGQGLEFLIYFQGNSAPDKSGLPSDRFSAERTGGSVSTLTIQRTQQEDSAVYLCASSLLEVRDTEAFFGQGTRLTVV.

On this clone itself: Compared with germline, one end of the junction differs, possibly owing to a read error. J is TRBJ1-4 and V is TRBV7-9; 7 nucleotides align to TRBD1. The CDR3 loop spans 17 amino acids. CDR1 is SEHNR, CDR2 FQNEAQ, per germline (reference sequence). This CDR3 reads CSSSPPRQGEVGEKLFF. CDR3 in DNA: TGTTCCAGCAGCCCCCCGAGACAGGGCGAGGTTGGTGAAAAACTGTTTTTT.

CDR3 in DNA: TGCAGCGTCGAGAGCCGAAACACCATATATTTT. Its translation is CSVESRNTIYF. V and J are TRBV29-1 and TRBJ1-3; D uncertain. The germline V gene encodes CDR1 SQVTM and CDR2 ANQGSEA. CDR3 length equals 11 residues. The V and J ends lost 6 bases and 5 bases respectively, with 8 bases between them.

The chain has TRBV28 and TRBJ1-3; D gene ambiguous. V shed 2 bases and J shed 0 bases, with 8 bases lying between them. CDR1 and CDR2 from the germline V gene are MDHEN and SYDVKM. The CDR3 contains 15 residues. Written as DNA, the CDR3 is TGTGCCAGCAGTTTAAGCGGAAGCTCTGGAAACACCATATATTTT. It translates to CASSLSGSSGNTIYF.

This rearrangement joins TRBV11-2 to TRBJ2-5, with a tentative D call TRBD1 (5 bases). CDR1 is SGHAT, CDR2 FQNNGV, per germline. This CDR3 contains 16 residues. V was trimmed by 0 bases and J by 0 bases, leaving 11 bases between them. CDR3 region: CASSLDQWTYQETQYF. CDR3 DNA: TGTGCCAGCAGCTTAGATCAATGGACATACCAAGAGACCCAGTACTTC. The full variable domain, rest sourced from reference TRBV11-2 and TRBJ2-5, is EAGVAQSPRYKIIEKRQSVAFWCNPISGHATLYWYQQILGQGPKLLIQFQNNGVVDDSQLPKDRFSAERLKGVDSTLKIQPAKLEDSAVYLCASSLDQWTYQETQYFGPGTRLLVL.

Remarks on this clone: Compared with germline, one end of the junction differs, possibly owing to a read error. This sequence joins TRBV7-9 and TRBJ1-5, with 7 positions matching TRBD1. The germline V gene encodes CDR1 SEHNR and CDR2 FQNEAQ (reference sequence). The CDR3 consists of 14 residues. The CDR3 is CSSSHPGGNQPQHF. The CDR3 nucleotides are TGTTCCAGCAGTCATCCAGGGGGGAATCAGCCCCAGCATTTT.

The CDR3 nucleotides read TGTGCCAGCAGTTACGCCGCCGGCGAGCAGTACTTC. Translated, it gives CASSYAAGEQYF. The chain links TRBV6-6 to TRBJ2-7; D unclear. Trimming took off 2 bases at V and 6 bases at J, with 8 bases between the two ends. The germline V gene encodes CDR1 MNHNY and CDR2 SVGAGI (reference sequence). The length of the CDR3 is 12 residues.

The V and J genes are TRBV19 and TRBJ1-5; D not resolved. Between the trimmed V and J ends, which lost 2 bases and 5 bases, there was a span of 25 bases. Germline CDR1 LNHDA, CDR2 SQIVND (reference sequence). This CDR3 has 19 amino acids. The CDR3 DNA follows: TGTGCCAGTAGTATACAGAACCCAACGCCCCCCGATTCGCATCAGCCCCAGCATTTT. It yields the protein CASSIQNPTPPDSHQPQHF.

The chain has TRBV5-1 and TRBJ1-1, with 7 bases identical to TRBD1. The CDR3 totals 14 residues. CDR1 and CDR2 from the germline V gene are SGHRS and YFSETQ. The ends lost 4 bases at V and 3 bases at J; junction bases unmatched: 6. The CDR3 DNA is TGCGCCAGCAGCCAAGGGACAGAATACACTGAAGCTTTCTTT. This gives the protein CASSQGTEYTEAFF.

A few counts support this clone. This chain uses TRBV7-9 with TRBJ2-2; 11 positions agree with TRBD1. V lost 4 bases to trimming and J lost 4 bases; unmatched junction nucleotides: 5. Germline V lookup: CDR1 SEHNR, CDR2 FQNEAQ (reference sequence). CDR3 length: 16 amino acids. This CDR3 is CASSSTGTGGTGELFF. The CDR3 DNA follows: TGTGCCAGCAGCTCAACTGGGACAGGGGGCACCGGGGAGCTGTTTTTT.

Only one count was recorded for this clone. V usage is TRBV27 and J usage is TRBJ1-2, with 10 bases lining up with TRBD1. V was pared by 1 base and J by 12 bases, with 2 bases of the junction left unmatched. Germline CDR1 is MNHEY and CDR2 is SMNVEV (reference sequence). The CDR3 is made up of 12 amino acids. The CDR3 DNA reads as TGTGCCAGCAGTTTATGGGACAGGGGACACACCTTC. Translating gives CASSLWDRGHTF.

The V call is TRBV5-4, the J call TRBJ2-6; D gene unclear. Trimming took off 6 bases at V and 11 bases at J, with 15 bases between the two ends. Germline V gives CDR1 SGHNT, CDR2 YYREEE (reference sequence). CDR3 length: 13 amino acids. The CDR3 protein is CASKNTLRDVLTF. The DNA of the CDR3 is TGTGCCAGCAAGAATACGCTCCGAGACGTCCTGACTTTC.